This T cell receptor (beta chain) was obtained from a study of identical twins. Study findings and constraints: Beta clonotypes that were abundant in cord blood contained fewer insertions, a pattern absent from memory repertoires. The study based its conclusions on cross-sectional statistical analysis and did not follow the same donors. Models underpredicted monozygotic twin sharing of out-of-frame TCR alpha.

The CDR3 runs to 15 residues. The V gene lost 6 bases and the J gene lost 0 bases, with 13 bases spanning the gap. A template switching step contributed a universal primer site, while unique molecular identifiers were present in the cDNA. TCRdb re-analysed the 5' RACE reads in MiXCR, keeping a single row per CDR3 protein. Of hundreds of thousands of distinct CDR3 sequences detected, roughly an eighth appear once; the ten largest clones hold around 1.6%. A word on this clonotype: Its antigen is as yet unknown.

The sample was also linked to a second study, of yellow fever vaccine responses in identical twins.

This chain joins TRBV12-3 or TRBV12-4 and TRBJ2-3; perhaps TRBD1 as D (5 bases). The material sequenced was PBMCs. This receptor was taken from a young woman in good health. CDR3 region: CASRKQDSSTDTQYF. CDR3 in DNA: TGTGCCAGCAGAAAACAGGATTCTAGCACAGATACGCAGTATTTT.